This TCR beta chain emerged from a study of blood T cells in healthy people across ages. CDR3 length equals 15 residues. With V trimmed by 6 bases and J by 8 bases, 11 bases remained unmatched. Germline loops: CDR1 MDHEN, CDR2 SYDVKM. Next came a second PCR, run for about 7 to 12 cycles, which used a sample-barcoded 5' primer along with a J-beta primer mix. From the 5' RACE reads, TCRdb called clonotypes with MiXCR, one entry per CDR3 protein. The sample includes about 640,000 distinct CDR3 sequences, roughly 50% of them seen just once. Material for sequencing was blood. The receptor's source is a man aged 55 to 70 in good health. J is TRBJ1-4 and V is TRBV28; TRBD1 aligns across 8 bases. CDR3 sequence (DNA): TGTGCCAGCAGACCCGGACAGGGAATTCGCGAAAAACTGTTTTTT. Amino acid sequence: CASRPGQGIREKLFF.